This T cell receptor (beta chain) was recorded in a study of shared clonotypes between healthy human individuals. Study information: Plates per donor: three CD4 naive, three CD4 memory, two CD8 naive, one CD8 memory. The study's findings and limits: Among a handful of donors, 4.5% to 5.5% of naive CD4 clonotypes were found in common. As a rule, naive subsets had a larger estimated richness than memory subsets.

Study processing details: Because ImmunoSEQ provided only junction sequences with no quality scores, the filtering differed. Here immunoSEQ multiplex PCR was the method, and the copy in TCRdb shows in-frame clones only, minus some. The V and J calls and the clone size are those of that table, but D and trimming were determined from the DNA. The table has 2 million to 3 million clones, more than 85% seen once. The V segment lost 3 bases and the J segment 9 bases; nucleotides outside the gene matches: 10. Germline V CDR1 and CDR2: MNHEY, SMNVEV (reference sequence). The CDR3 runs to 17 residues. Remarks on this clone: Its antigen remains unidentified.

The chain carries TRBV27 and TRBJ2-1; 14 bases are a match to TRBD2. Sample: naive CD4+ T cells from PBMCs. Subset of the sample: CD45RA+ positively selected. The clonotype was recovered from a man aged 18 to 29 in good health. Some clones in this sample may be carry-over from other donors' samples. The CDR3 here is CASSFSRLAGGPTEQFF. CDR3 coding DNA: TGTGCCAGCAGTTTCTCACGACTAGCGGGAGGGCCTACTGAGCAGTTCTTC.